The entry that follows covers one T cell receptor (beta chain) sequence. The entry originates in a study of blood T cells in healthy people across ages. Sample-barcoded 5' priming and a J-beta primer mix drove a second PCR of roughly 7 to 11 cycles. One entry per CDR3 protein, called by TCRdb with MiXCR from the 5' RACE reads. The sample shows nearly 1 million distinct CDR3 sequences, 51% of them seen only once. V was clipped by 6 bases and J by 3 bases; unmatched bases: 7. The CDR3 spans 16 residues. The source is a woman aged 55-75 years in good health. The V and J genes are TRBV12-3 or TRBV12-4 and TRBJ2-1; TRBD1 matches at 11 bases. What was sequenced was blood. The CDR3 reads CASSNSGTGGYNEQFF. The CDR3 DNA sequence: TGTGCCAGCAGCAACTCCGGGACAGGGGGCTACAATGAGCAGTTCTTC.